This is a list of T cell receptor beta chains from one sample in a study of CD4+ T cells in melanoma. Sequenced by immunoSEQ multiplex PCR; TCRdb stores in-frame clones only, minus some. Counted here are around 100,000 clones, about 92% occurring once; the ten biggest clones make up approximately 3.5%. Sequences were obtained from peripheral blood. These receptors all stem from a human donor with melanoma. Both conserved end residues are part of each CDR3. The D gene is left open where the match is weak. The size entry is marked missing in some rows and otherwise reads once, few, many or a size class.

clone_size	v_call	d_call	j_call	cdr3_aa	cdr3_nt
NA	TRBV9	TRBD1	TRBJ2-7	CASSVEGQGAYEQYF	TGTGCCAGCAGCGTAGAGGGGCAGGGGGCCTACGAGCAGTACTTC
NA	TRBV11-1	NA	TRBJ2-3	CASSRPGTGTQYF	TGTGCCAGCAGCCGCCCAGGCACGGGTACGCAGTATTTT
NA	TRBV2	NA	TRBJ1-1	CASTVYTGTEAFF	TGTGCCAGCACGGTTTATACAGGCACTGAAGCTTTCTTT
once	TRBV4-1	TRBD1	TRBJ2-3	CASSQVGGQGPYMGKDTQYF	TGCGCCAGCAGCCAAGTAGGAGGACAGGGGCCCTATATGGGGAAAGATACGCAGTATTTT
NA	TRBV28	NA	TRBJ1-5	CASSLFGAGKSRSNQPQHF	TGTGCCAGCAGTTTATTCGGGGCAGGGAAATCTCGTAGCAATCAGCCCCAGCATTTT
NA	TRBV5-1	NA	TRBJ2-5	CASSLDGETQYF	TGCGCCAGCAGCTTGGATGGGGAGACCCAGTACTTC
NA	TRBV7-2	TRBD1	TRBJ2-3	CASSLGQGAFGTDTQYF	TGTGCCAGCAGCTTGGGACAGGGGGCGTTCGGGACAGATACGCAGTATTTT
NA	TRBV14	NA	TRBJ2-4	CASSDTRFAKNIQYF	TGTGCCAGCAGCGACACCAGGTTCGCCAAAAACATTCAGTACTTC
NA	TRBV5-4	NA	TRBJ2-7	CASSSRRQVPYEQYF	TGTGCCAGCAGCTCACGGCGACAGGTTCCCTACGAGCAGTACTTC
NA	TRBV7-2	TRBD2	TRBJ2-3	CASSSGGGGATDTQYF	TGTGCCAGCAGTTCCGGGGGCGGGGGGGCCACAGATACGCAGTATTTT
once	TRBV7-9	TRBD2	TRBJ2-2	CASSAGLAGGPGELFF	TGTGCCAGCAGCGCCGGACTAGCGGGGGGTCCCGGGGAGCTGTTTTTT
NA	TRBV7-3	TRBD1	TRBJ1-1	CASSSGPGQGRGTEAFF	TGTGCCAGCAGCTCAGGACCGGGACAGGGACGGGGCACTGAAGCTTTCTTT
NA	TRBV2	NA	TRBJ2-7	CASRLQLGEQYF	TGTGCCAGCAGGCTACAGCTGGGCGAGCAGTACTTC
NA	TRBV7-9	NA	TRBJ2-7	CASSLIQSYEQYF	TGTGCCAGCAGCTTAATCCAATCCTACGAGCAGTACTTC
once	TRBV6-6	NA	TRBJ1-1	CASSFPGGHRRAFF	TGTGCCAGCAGTTTCCCCGGGGGACATAGGAGGGCTTTCTTT
NA	TRBV28	NA	TRBJ1-1	CASSLGQRNTEAFF	TGTGCCAGCAGTTTAGGGCAGAGGAACACTGAAGCTTTCTTT
NA	TRBV7-2	NA	TRBJ1-1	CASSLEGLRTEAFF	TGTGCCAGCAGCTTAGAGGGGCTTCGTACTGAAGCTTTCTTT
NA	TRBV21-1	NA	TRBJ2-1	CASQGDEQFF	TGTGCCAGCCAGGGTGATGAGCAGTTCTTC
NA	TRBV4-3	NA	TRBJ2-7	CASSQDQLEGGTYEQYF	TGCGCCAGCAGCCAAGATCAGCTTGAGGGCGGAACCTACGAGCAGTACTTC
NA	TRBV6-5	NA	TRBJ2-2	CASSYSGGDGELFF	TGTGCCAGCAGTTACTCGGGGGGTGACGGGGAGCTGTTTTTT
NA	TRBV2	NA	TRBJ2-3	CASSEGVGGDTQYF	TGTGCCAGCAGTGAAGGGGTGGGAGGAGATACGCAGTATTTT
NA	TRBV7-2	NA	TRBJ2-5	CASSLQGYIQETQYF	TGTGCCAGCAGCTTACAAGGGTACATACAAGAGACCCAGTACTTC
NA	TRBV4-3	NA	TRBJ1-6	CASSQSGSGSPLHF	TGCGCCAGCAGCCAATCAGGGTCTGGTTCACCCCTCCACTTT
few	TRBV5-1	TRBD2	TRBJ2-3	CASSLGLAGTDTQYF	TGCGCCAGCAGCTTGGGACTAGCGGGCACAGATACGCAGTATTTT
many	TRBV29-1	TRBD1	TRBJ1-1	CSGRQGEGTEAFF	TGCAGCGGGAGACAGGGAGAGGGAACTGAAGCTTTCTTT
NA	TRBV2	NA	TRBJ1-2	CASSGSGGFYGYTF	TGTGCCAGCAGTGGCAGCGGAGGGTTCTATGGCTACACCTTC
NA	TRBV28	NA	TRBJ2-2	CASWGVAGELFF	TGTGCCAGCTGGGGGGTGGCCGGGGAGCTGTTTTTT
NA	TRBV9	NA	TRBJ1-3	CASSVASLPHSGNTIYF	TGTGCCAGCAGCGTAGCTTCCTTACCCCACTCTGGAAACACCATATATTTT
NA	TRBV6-5	NA	TRBJ2-5	CASSLSSGSQETQYF	TGTGCCAGCAGTCTCTCTTCGGGGTCACAAGAGACCCAGTACTTC
NA	TRBV7-9	NA	TRBJ2-3	CASTASDTQYF	TGTGCCAGCACAGCGAGCGATACGCAGTATTTT
NA	TRBV4-3	TRBD1	TRBJ1-6	CASSQEDRGHSPLHF	TGCGCCAGCAGCCAAGAGGACAGGGGACATTCACCCCTCCACTTT
NA	TRBV4-2	NA	TRBJ2-7	CASTGPENYEQYF	TGTGCCAGCACGGGTCCAGAGAACTACGAGCAGTACTTC
NA	TRBV7-2	NA	TRBJ1-1	CASSPQTENTEAFF	TGTGCCAGCAGCCCCCAGACAGAGAACACTGAAGCTTTCTTT
NA	TRBV19	NA	TRBJ1-3	CASSERRDSLSGNTIYF	TGTGCCAGTAGTGAGCGCCGCGACAGCCTCTCTGGAAACACCATATATTTT
NA	TRBV5-5	NA	TRBJ2-3	CASSLATSSLTDTQYF	TGTGCCAGCAGCTTGGCTACTAGCTCACTCACAGATACGCAGTATTTT
NA	TRBV15	NA	TRBJ1-6	CATGPVNSPLHF	TGTGCCACCGGGCCCGTGAATTCACCCCTCCACTTT